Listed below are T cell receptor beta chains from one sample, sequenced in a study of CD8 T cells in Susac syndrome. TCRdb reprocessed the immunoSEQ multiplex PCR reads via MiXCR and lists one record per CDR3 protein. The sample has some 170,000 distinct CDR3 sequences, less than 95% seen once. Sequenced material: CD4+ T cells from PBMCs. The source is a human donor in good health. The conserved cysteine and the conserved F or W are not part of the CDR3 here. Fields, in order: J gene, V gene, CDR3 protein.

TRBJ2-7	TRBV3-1	ASSQRAKNEQY
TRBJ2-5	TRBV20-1	SARRAGSWETQY
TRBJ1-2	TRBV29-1	SVEVMWGVHGYT
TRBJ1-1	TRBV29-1	SGYSKNTEAF
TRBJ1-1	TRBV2	ASSVRTVTEAF
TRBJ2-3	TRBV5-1	ASSLVMRDNTDTQY
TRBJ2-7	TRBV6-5	ASSYSLWTGRHEQY
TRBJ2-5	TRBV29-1	SARNRGPGETQY
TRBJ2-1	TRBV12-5	ASGPGLAGDEQF
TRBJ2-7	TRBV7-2	ASSRTRVSYEQY
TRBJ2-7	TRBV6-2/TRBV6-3	ASEGLAGFEQY
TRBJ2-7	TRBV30	AWSPGYEQY
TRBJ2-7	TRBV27	ASSLFFSGRAYEQY
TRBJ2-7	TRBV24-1	ATSDSLAGVSEQY
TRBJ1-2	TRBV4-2	ASSQDLGQDNYGYT
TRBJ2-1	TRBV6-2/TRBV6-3	ASSYSGGWNEQF
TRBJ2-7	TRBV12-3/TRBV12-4	ASRKREGPREQY
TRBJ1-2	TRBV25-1	ASSAQSPPGYT
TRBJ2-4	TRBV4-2	ASSQEYRVGKNIQY
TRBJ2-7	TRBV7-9	ASSRGQGWYEQY
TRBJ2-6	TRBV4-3	ASSPDVRYGANVLT
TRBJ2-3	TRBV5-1	ASSKLPGQGPLDTQY
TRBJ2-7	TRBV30	AWKASGPPEQY
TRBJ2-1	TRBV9	ASSVGTTNNEQF
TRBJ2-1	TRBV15	ATGLAGYNEQF
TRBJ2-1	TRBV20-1	SAKRQGSNNEQF
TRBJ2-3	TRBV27	ASSPRGGPPVHTQY
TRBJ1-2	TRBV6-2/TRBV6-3	ASSYLGGPDYGYT
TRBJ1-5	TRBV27	ASRPGTGGVWQPQH
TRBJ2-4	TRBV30	AWSGGQENIQY
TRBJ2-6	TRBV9	ASSIRAGANVLT
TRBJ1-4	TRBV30	AWSWGGPNEKLF
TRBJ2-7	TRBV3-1	ASSQRGEGPREQY
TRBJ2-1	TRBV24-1	ASGQADNEQF
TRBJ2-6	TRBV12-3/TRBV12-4	ASTLYRGGANVLT
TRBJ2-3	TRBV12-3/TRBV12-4	ASSLASRSADTQY
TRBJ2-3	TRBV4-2	ASSQASGSPDTQY
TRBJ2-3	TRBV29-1	SVEAQGTDTQY
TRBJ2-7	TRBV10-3	ATAGQRTYEQY
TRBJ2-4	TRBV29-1	SVENRNIQY
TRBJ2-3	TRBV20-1	SARALAGGTDTQY
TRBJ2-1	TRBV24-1	ATSETSGRINEQF
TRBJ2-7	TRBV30	AWSVSPGLAYEQY
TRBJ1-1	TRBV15	ATSREAVAEAF
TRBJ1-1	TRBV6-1	ASSDMIRAPLEAF
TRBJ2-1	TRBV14	ASSQDRLLEQF
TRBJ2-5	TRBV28	ASSFTSPASKTQY
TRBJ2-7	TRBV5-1	ASSLEASGMSYEQY